This T cell receptor (beta chain) was retrieved from a study of identical twins. This clonotype was counted between two and nine times. Its cognate antigen is unknown. The CDR3 extends over 15 amino acids. Germline assignment: CDR1 ENHRY and CDR2 SYGVKD. V lost 7 bases and J lost 0; bases outside the gene matches: 7. cDNA molecules carried unique molecular identifiers, and template switching added a universal primer site. TCRdb reanalysed the 5' RACE reads using MiXCR and keeps one entry per CDR3 protein. The sample carries about 490,000 distinct CDR3 sequences, about 16% recorded once. General observations from the study: Models underestimated out-of-frame TCR alpha sharing in monozygotic twins. Cord blood beta clonotypes that were abundant carried fewer insertions, and memory repertoires showed no such trend. Twin-shared out-of-frame alpha sequences were enriched for low generation probability.

A further study also used this sample, focusing on yellow fever vaccine responses in identical twins.

The material sequenced was CD4+ T cells sorted from blood. This chain joins TRBV10-3 and TRBJ1-1, with TRBD1 matching over 8 bases. This clonotype was sampled from a woman aged 18 to 35 in good health. The CDR3 region is CAIKDREFMNTEAFF. The CDR3 DNA reads TGTGCCATCAAGGACAGGGAGTTCATGAACACTGAAGCTTTCTTT.